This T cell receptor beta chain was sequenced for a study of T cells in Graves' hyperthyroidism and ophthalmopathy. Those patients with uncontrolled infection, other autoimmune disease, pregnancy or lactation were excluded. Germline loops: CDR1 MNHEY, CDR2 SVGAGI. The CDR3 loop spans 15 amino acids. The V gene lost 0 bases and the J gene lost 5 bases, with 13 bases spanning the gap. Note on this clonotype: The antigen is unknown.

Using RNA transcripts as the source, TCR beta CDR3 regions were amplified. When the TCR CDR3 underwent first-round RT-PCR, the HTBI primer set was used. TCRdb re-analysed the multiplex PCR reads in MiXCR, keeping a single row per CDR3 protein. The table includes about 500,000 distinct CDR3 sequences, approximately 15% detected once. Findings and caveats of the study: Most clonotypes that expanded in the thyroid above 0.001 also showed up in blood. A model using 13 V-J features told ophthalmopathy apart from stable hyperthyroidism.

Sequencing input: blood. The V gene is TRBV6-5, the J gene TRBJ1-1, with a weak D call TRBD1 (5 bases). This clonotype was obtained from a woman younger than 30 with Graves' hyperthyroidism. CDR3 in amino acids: CASSYSGGGRTEAFF. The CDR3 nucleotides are TGTGCCAGCAGTTACTCGGGGGGGGGGAGAACTGAAGCTTTCTTT.